This section outlines one T cell receptor beta chain sequence together with its context. Trimming at V came to 3 bases and at J to 2 bases, leaving 4 bases not matched to a gene. The CDR3 contains 14 residues. Germline values: CDR1 MNHEY, CDR2 SMNVEV (reference sequence). Of the isolated RNA, all was reverse transcribed, and so the sequenced material was expressed TCRB transcripts. Sequenced naive, central memory and regulatory T cell samples produced an average of around 3.9 million reads. Assay used: immunoSEQ multiplex PCR; TCRdb lists only in-frame clones, some missing. The sample includes some 410,000 clones, about 10% of them seen just once. This sample was included in a study of beta chain features in type 1 diabetes.

This TCR derives from a woman between 18 and 30 years old in good health. The V call is TRBV27, the J call TRBJ2-7; TRBD2 aligns across 7 bases. The sample consisted of naive CD4+ T cells from blood. The CDR3 spells CASSFIGGAYEQYF. As DNA, the CDR3 is TGTGCCAGCAGTTTCATTGGGGGGGCCTACGAGCAGTACTTC.